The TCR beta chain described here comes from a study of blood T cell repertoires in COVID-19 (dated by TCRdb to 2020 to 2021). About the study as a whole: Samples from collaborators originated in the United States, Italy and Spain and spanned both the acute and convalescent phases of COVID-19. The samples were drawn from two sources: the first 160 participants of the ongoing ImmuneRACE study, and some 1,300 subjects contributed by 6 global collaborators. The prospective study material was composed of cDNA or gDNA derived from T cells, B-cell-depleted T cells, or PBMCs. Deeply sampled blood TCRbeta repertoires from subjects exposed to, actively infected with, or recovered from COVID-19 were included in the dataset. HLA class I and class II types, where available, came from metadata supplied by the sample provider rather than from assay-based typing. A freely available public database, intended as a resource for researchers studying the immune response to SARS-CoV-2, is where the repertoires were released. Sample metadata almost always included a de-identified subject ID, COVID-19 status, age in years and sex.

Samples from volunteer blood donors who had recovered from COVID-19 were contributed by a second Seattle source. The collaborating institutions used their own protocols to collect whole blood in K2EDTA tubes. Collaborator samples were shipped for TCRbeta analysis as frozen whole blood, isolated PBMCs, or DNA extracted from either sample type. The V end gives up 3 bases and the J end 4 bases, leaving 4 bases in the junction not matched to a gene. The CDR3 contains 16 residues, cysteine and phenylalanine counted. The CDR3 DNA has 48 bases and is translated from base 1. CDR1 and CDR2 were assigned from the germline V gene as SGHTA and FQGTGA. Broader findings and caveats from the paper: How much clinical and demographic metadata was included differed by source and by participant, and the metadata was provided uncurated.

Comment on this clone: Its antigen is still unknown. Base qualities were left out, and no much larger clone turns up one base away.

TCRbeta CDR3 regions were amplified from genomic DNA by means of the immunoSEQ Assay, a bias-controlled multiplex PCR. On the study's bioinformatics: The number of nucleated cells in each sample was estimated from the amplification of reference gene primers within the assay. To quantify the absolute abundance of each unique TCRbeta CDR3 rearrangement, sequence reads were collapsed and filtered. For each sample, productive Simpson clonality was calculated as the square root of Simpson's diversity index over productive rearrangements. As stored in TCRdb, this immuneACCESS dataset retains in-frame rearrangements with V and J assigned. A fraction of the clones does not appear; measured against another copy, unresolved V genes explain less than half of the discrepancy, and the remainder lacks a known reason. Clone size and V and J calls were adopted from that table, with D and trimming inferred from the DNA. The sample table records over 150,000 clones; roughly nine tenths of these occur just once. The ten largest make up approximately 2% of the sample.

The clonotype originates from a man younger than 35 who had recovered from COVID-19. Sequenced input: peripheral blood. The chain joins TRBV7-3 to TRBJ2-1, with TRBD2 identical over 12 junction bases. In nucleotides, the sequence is TGTGCCAGCAGCTTTGGACTAGCGGGGCCTTACAATGAGCAGTTCTTC. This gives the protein CASSFGLAGPYNEQFF.